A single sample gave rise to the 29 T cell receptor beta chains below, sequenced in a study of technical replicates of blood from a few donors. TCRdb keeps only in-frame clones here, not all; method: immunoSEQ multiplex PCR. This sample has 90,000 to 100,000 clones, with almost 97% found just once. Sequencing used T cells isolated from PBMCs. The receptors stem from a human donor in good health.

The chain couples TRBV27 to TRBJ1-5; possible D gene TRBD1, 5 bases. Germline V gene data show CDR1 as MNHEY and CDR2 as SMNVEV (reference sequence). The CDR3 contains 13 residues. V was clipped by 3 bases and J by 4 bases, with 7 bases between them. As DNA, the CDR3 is TGTGCCAGCAGTTTTGGGACTAATCAGCCCCAGCATTTT. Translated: CASSFGTNQPQHF.

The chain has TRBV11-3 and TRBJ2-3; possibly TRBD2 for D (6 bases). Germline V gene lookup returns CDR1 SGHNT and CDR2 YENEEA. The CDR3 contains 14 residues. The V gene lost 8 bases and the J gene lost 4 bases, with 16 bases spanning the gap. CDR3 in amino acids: CASAMGLVPDTQYF. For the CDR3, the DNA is TGTGCCAGCGCGATGGGACTTGTGCCAGATACGCAGTATTTT.

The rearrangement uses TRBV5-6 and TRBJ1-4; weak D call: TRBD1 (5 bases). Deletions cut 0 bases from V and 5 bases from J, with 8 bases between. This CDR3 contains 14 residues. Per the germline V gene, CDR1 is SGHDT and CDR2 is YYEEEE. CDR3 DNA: TGTGCCAGCAGCTTGGGACAGCTAAATGAAAAACTGTTTTTT. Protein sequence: CASSLGQLNEKLFF.

CDR3 protein: CASSQEPGLEQFF. The CDR3 DNA sequence: TGCGCCAGCAGCCAGGAACCGGGACTAGAGCAGTTCTTC. The chain carries TRBV4-3 and TRBJ2-1, with TRBD2 identical over 7 bases. This CDR3 contains 13 residues. V shed 3 bases and J 10 bases; nucleotides not matched to a gene: 6. The germline gives CDR1 LGHNA, CDR2 YSLEER.

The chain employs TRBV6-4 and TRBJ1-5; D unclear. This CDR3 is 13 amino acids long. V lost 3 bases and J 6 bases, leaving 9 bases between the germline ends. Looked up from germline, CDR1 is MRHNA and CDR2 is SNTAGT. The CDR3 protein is CASSEEHSQPQHF. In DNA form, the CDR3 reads TGTGCCAGCAGTGAAGAACATTCTCAGCCCCAGCATTTT.

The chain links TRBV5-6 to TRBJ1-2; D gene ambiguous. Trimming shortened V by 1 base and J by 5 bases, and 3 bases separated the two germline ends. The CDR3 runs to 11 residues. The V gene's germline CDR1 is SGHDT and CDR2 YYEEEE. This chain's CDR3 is CASSLQYGYTF. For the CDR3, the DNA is TGTGCCAGCAGCTTGCAGTATGGCTACACCTTC. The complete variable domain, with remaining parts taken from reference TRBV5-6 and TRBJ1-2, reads DAGVTQSPTHLIKTRGQQVTLRCSPKSGHDTVSWYQQALGQGPQFIFQYYEEEERQRGNFPDRFSGHQFPNYSSELNVNALLLGDSALYLCASSLQYGYTFGSGTRLTVV.

CDR3 sequence (DNA): TGTGCCACGACCGACGGAGGAGAGTACGAGCAGTACTTC. Translating it yields CATTDGGEYEQYF. The V call is TRBV10-3, the J call TRBJ2-5, with D possibly TRBD2 on 5 matching bases. The end of the DNA is better explained by TRBJ2-7, so the J call may be wrong. The length of the CDR3 is 13 residues. Germline-derived CDR1 and CDR2 are ENHRY and SYGVKD.

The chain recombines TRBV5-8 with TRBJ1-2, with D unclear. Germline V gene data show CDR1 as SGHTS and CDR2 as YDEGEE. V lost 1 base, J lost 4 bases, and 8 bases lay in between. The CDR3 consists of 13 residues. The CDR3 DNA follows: TGTGCCAGCAGCTTGAATTCAGTCTATGGCTACACCTTC. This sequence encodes CASSLNSVYGYTF.

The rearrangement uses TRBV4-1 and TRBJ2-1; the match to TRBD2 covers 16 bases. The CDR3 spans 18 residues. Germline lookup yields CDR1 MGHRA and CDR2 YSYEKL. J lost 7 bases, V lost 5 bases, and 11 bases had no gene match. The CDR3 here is CASSAPGTSGRALNEQFF. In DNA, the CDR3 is TGCGCCAGCAGCGCTCCCGGGACTAGCGGGAGGGCCTTAAATGAGCAGTTCTTC.

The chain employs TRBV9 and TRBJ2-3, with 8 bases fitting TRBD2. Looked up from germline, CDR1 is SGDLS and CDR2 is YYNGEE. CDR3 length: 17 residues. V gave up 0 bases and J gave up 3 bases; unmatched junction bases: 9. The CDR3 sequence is CASSVVGGRSPTDTQYF. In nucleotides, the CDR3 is TGTGCCAGCAGCGTAGTAGGCGGGAGGAGTCCGACAGATACGCAGTATTTT.

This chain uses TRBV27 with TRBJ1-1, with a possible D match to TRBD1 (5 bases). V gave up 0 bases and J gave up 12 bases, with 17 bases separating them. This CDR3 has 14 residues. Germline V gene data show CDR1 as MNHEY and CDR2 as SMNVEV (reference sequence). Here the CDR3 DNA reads TGTGCCAGCAGTTTATCGTCGCAGGGTGTTCTATCTTTCTTT. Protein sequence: CASSLSSQGVLSFF.

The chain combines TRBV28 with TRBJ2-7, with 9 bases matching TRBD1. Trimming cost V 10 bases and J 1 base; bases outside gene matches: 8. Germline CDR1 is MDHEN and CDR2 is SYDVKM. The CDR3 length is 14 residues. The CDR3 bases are TGTGCCAACTCTAAAGGACAGGGGTCCTACGAGCAGTACTTC. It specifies CANSKGQGSYEQYF.

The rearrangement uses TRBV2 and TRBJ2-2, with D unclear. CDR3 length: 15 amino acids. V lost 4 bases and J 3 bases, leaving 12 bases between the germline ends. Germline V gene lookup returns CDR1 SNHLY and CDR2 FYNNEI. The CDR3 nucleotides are TGTGCCAGCAGTGTAGACGGCCTAGACACCGGGGAGCTGTTTTTT. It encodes CASSVDGLDTGELFF.

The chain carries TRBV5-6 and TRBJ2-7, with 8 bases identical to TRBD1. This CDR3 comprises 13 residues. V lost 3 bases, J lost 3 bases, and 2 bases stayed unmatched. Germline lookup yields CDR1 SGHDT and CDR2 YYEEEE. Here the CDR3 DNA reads TGTGCCAGCAGCTACGGGACAGGCTACGAGCAGTACTTC. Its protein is CASSYGTGYEQYF.

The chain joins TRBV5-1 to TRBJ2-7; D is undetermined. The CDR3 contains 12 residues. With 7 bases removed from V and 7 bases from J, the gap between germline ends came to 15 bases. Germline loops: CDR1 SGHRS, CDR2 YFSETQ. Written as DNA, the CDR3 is TGCGCCAGCCAAGACTCCGCTGGGGAGCAGTACTTC. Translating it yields CASQDSAGEQYF.

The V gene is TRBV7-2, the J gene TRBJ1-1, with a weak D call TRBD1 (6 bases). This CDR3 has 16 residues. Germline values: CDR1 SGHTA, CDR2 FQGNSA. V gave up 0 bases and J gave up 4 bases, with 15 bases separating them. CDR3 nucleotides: TGTGCCAGCAGCTTAGCAGCCGGGGGGCGTAGCACTGAAGCTTTCTTT. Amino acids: CASSLAAGGRSTEAFF.

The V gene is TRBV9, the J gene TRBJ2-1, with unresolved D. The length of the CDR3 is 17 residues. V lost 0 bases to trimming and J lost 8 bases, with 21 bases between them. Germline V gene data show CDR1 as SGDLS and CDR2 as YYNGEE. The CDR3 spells CASSVAFSSGPFDEQFF. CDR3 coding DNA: TGTGCCAGCAGCGTAGCTTTTAGTAGTGGTCCGTTCGATGAGCAGTTCTTC.

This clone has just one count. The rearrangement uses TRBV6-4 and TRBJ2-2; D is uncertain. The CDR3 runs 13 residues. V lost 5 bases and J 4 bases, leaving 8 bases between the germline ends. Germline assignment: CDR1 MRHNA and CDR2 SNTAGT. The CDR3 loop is CASSPTATGELFF. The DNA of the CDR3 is TGTGCCAGCAGTCCGACTGCCACCGGGGAGCTGTTTTTT.

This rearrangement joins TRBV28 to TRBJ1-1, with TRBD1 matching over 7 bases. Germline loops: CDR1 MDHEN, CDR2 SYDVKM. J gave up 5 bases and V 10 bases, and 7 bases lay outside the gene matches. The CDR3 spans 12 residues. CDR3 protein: CATKLQGTEAFF. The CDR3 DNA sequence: TGTGCCACCAAGTTACAGGGGACTGAAGCTTTCTTT.

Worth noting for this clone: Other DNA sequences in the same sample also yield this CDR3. This CDR3 reads CASSYSGEGYEQYF. The CDR3 DNA sequence: TGTGCCAGCAGTTACTCCGGAGAGGGCTACGAGCAGTACTTC. V is TRBV6-5 and J is TRBJ2-7, with D possibly being TRBD2 (5 bases). The CDR3 loop spans 14 amino acids. In germline, CDR1 is MNHEY, CDR2 SVGAGI. V was cut by 0 bases and J by 3 bases, with 9 bases left in between.

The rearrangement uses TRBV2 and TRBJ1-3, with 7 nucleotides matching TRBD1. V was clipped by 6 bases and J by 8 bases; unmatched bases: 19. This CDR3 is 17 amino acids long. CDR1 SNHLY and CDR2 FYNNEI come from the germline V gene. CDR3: CASSTERQGRMVDTIYF. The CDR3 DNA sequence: TGTGCCAGCAGCACTGAACGACAGGGTAGGATGGTGGACACCATATATTTT.

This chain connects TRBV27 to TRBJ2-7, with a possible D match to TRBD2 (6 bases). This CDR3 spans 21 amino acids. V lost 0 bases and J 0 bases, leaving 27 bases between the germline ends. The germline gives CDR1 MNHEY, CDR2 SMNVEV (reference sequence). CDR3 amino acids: CASSLSPSGRELYHNSYEQYF. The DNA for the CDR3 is TGTGCCAGCAGTTTATCGCCCTCCGGGCGGGAACTATACCATAACTCCTACGAGCAGTACTTC.

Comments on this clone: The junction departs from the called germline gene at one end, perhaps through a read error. CDR3 amino acids: CASTLAADRYGYTF. The CDR3 nucleotides are TGCGCCAGCACCTTGGCCGCGGATCGCTATGGCTACACCTTC. V usage is TRBV5-1 and J usage is TRBJ1-2; D not certain. The CDR3 covers 14 residues. In germline, CDR1 is SGHRS, CDR2 YFSETQ.

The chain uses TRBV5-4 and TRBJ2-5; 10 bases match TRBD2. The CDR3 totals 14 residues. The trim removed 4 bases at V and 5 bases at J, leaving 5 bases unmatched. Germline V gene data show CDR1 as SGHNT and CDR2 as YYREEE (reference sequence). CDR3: CASSSLAGDETQYF. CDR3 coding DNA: TGTGCCAGCAGCAGTCTAGCGGGAGATGAGACCCAGTACTTC.

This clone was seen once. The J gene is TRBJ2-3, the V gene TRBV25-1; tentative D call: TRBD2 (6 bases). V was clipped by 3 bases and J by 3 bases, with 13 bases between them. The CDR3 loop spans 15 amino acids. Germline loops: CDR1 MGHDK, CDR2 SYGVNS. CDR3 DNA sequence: TGTGCCAGCAGTGATCCCGGGAGAGGAACAGATACGCAGTATTTT. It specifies CASSDPGRGTDTQYF.

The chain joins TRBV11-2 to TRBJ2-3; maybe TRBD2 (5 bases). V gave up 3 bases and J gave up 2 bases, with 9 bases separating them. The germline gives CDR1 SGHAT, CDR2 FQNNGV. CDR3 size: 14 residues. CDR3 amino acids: CASSFTGSTDTQYF. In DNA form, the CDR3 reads TGTGCCAGCAGCTTCACGGGGTCCACAGATACGCAGTATTTT.

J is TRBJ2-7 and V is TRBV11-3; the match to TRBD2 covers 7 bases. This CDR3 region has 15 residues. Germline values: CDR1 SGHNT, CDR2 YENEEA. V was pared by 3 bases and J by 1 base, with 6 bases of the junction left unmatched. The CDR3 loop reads CASSFIREESYEQYF. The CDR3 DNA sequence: TGTGCCAGCAGCTTTATACGGGAGGAATCCTACGAGCAGTACTTC.

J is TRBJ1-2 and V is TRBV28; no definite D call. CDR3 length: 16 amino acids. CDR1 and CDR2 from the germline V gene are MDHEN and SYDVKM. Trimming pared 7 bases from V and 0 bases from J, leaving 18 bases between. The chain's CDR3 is CASTDAGERANYGYTF. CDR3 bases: TGTGCCAGCACCGATGCCGGAGAGAGAGCTAACTATGGCTACACCTTC.

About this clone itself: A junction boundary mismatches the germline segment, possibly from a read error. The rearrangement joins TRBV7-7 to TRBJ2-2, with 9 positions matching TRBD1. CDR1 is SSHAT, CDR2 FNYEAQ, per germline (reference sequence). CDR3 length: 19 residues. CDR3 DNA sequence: TGTGCTAGCAGCTTCGTACAGGGGGCCGGGATCACGAACACCGGGGAGCTGTTTTTT. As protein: CASSFVQGAGITNTGELFF. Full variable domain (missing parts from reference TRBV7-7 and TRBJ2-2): GAGVSQSPRYKVTKRGQDVTLRCDPISSHATLYWYQQALGQGPEFLTYFNYEAQPDKSGLPSDRFSAERPEGSISTLTIQRTEQRDSAMYRCASSFVQGAGITNTGELFFGEGSRLTVL.